The 14 T cell receptor beta chains listed next were all sequenced from one sample in a study of T cell changes during pregnancy in multiple sclerosis. The repertoire was sequenced with immunoSEQ multiplex PCR; TCRdb's copy has only in-frame clones and lacks some. Of 40,000 to 50,000 clones listed, roughly nine tenths are singletons. The material was CD4+ T cells from peripheral blood mononuclear cells, obtained in the first trimester of pregnancy. The receptor set was obtained from a female donor with multiple sclerosis, enrolled in a pregnancy study.

This chain connects TRBV5-1 to TRBJ1-5; 10 bases line up with TRBD1. The CDR3 spans 14 residues. Germline CDR1 SGHRS, CDR2 YFSETQ. J was trimmed by 5 bases and V by 4 bases; bases with no gene match: 3. In DNA, the CDR3 is TGCGCCAGCAGCATAGGACAGGGGGATCAGCCCCAGCATTTT. Translated: CASSIGQGDQPQHF.

V usage is TRBV28 and J usage is TRBJ1-1; D is ambiguous. Germline V gene data show CDR1 as MDHEN and CDR2 as SYDVKM. V gave up 7 bases and J gave up 0 bases, with 15 bases separating them. There are 15 residues in the CDR3. The CDR3 reads CASTLTPTVNTEAFF. The DNA of the CDR3 is TGTGCCAGCACTCTGACCCCTACAGTGAACACTGAAGCTTTCTTT.

The CDR3 region has the DNA TGTGCCAGCTCCCCGAGCCTTTCGGGACAGGGAGGAGGAAACACCATATATTTT. It specifies CASSPSLSGQGGGNTIYF. The chain joins TRBV18 to TRBJ1-3; 9 bases line up with TRBD1. CDR1 is KGHSH and CDR2 is LQKENI in the germline V gene. Unmatched junction bases numbered 16, after V lost 6 bases and J lost 4 bases. This CDR3 is built from 18 residues.

CDR3 in amino acids: CASSVATVGELFF. The CDR3 DNA follows: TGTGCCAGCAGCGTAGCTACGGTCGGGGAGCTGTTTTTT. V gene TRBV9 combines with J gene TRBJ2-2; D remains unclear. V was pared by 0 bases and J by 7 bases, with 7 bases between. The CDR3 is made up of 13 amino acids. Germline lookup yields CDR1 SGDLS and CDR2 YYNGEE.

The gene calls are TRBV7-2 and TRBJ2-6; the match to TRBD2 covers 7 bases. Losses at the gene ends were 5 bases for V and 4 bases for J; bases not matched to a gene: 8. CDR3 length equals 16 residues. Per germline, CDR1 SGHTA and CDR2 FQGNSA. CDR3 sequence: CASSQSAGVGANVLTF. The CDR3, as DNA: TGTGCCAGCAGCCAGTCCGCGGGGGTAGGGGCCAACGTCCTGACTTTC. Together with reference TRBV7-2 and TRBJ2-6, the CDR3 gives the full variable domain: GAGVSQSPSNKVTEKGKDVELRCDPISGHTALYWYRQSLGQGLEFLIYFQGNSAPDKSGLPSDRFSAERTGGSVSTLTIQRTQQEDSAVYLCASSQSAGVGANVLTFGAGSRLTVL.

The genes are TRBV29-1 and TRBJ2-3; 11 positions match TRBD2. This CDR3 contains 15 residues. Germline trimming cut 3 bases from V and 3 bases from J; bases unmatched to any gene: 5. The germline V gene has CDR1 SQVTM and CDR2 ANQGSEA. As DNA, the CDR3 is TGCAGCGTTGAGATGGCTAGCGGGAGGACAGATACGCAGTATTTT. Translating gives CSVEMASGRTDTQYF.

The gene calls are TRBV28 and TRBJ1-1, with D maybe TRBD1 (6 bases). CDR3 length: 14 amino acids. Germline V lookup: CDR1 MDHEN, CDR2 SYDVKM. Trimming removed 8 bases from V and 5 bases from J, with 18 bases in between. The CDR3 DNA reads as TGTGCCAGCCCTCCGGCGGGGGCGGGAACTGAAGCTTTCTTT. Translation gives CASPPAGAGTEAFF.

The gene calls are TRBV4-3 and TRBJ2-1, with TRBD1 matching over 11 bases. J gave up 7 bases and V 1 base, and 9 bases lay outside the gene matches. This CDR3 region has 17 residues. Germline-derived CDR1 and CDR2 are LGHNA and YSLEER. In nucleotides, the CDR3 is TGCGCCAGCAGCCAAGGAAAAGGACAGGGGGCGGGTAATGAGCAGTTCTTC. As protein: CASSQGKGQGAGNEQFF.

The J gene is TRBJ2-7, the V gene TRBV29-1, with D perhaps matching TRBD1 (5 bases). This CDR3 is built from 13 residues. Germline lookup yields CDR1 SQVTM and CDR2 ANQGSEA. V lost 5 bases and J lost 5, with 16 bases in between. The CDR3 DNA reads as TGCAGCGTTACCGACAGAACGGGCCACGAGCAGTACTTC. Amino acid sequence: CSVTDRTGHEQYF.

The chain couples TRBV19 to TRBJ2-6; 8 bases fit TRBD1. CDR3 length: 18 amino acids. CDR1 and CDR2 from the germline V gene are LNHDA and SQIVND (reference sequence). V gave up 7 bases and J gave up 0 bases; unmatched junction bases: 11. The CDR3 region has the DNA TGTGCCAGTACCGTGGGGCAGGGGGCCTCCTCTGGGGCCAACGTCCTGACTTTC. Amino acid sequence: CASTVGQGASSGANVLTF.

The CDR3 spells CASSLGQGIGNQPQHF. The CDR3 nucleotides are TGTGCCAGCAGCTTGGGACAGGGTATAGGCAATCAGCCCCAGCATTTT. The V gene is TRBV7-2, the J gene TRBJ1-5; 9 positions match TRBD1. The CDR3 runs to 16 residues. The ends lost 3 bases at V and 2 bases at J; junction bases unmatched: 5. Germline CDR1 is SGHTA and CDR2 is FQGNSA.

This chain links TRBV11-3 with TRBJ2-7, with a possible D match to TRBD2 (6 bases). V dropped 8 bases and J dropped 4 bases, with 15 bases sitting between them. Per the germline V gene, CDR1 is SGHNT and CDR2 is YENEEA. This CDR3 comprises 13 residues. In nucleotides, the CDR3 is TGTGCCAGCTCCTGGAGGGCCAATTACGAGCAGTACTTC. Protein: CASSWRANYEQYF.

The chain recombines TRBV25-1 with TRBJ2-3, with 8 bases fitting TRBD2. After removal of 4 bases from V and 7 bases from J, the junction contained 7 bases not matched to a gene. Germline V gene sequence: CDR1 MGHDK, CDR2 SYGVNS. CDR3 length: 14 amino acids. This CDR3 is CASSGGLAGYTQYF. The CDR3, as DNA: TGTGCCAGCAGTGGTGGTCTAGCGGGTTATACGCAGTATTTT.

This clone was seen a few times. In nucleotides, the CDR3 is TGTGCCAGCAGTGAGGGTGGGACAGCCGACTACGAGCAGTACTTC. It translates to CASSEGGTADYEQYF. V gene TRBV6-1 combines with J gene TRBJ2-7, with TRBD1 matching over 7 bases. The V gene end was trimmed by 3 bases and the J gene end by 3 bases; junction bases not matched to a gene: 8. The CDR3 covers 15 residues. Germline V gives CDR1 MNHNS, CDR2 SASEGT.